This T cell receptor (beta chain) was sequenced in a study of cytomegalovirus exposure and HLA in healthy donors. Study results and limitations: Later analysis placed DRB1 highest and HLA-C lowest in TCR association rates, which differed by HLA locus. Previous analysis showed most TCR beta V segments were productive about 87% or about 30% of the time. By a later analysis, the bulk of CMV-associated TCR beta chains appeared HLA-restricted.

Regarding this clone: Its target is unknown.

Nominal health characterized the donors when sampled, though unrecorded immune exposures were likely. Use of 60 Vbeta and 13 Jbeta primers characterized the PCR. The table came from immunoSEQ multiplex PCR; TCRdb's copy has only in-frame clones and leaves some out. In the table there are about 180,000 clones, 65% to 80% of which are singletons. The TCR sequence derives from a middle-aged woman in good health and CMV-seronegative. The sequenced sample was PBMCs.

The CDR3 loop reads CASSARQSQETQYF. The DNA for the CDR3 is TGTGCCAGCAGTGCAAGACAGTCCCAAGAGACCCAGTACTTC. The chain uses TRBV27 and TRBJ2-5; D may be TRBD1 (5 bases). Trimming took 5 bases from V and 1 from J, leaving 11 bases between them. The germline V gene encodes CDR1 MNHEY and CDR2 SMNVEV (reference sequence). The CDR3 covers 14 residues.